This T cell receptor beta chain was recovered during a study of cytomegalovirus exposure and HLA in healthy donors. Whole-study findings and limits: The authors reported that TCR beta sequences could predict HLA-A and HLA-B alleles. These predictions were accurate for most subjects in the first cohort.

CDR1 ENHRY and CDR2 SYGVKD come from the germline V gene. The CDR3 consists of 16 residues. V lost 8 bases, J lost 2 bases, and 10 bases stayed unmatched. Use of 60 Vbeta and 13 Jbeta primers characterized the PCR. Using immunoSEQ multiplex PCR, the repertoire was profiled, and TCRdb retains in-frame clones only, with some absent. The sample shows around 87,000 clones, roughly 80% of them seen only once. Comments on this clone: Antigen: not known.

This TCR came from a girl aged 2 to 10 in good health and CMV-seropositive. This sequence joins TRBV10-3 and TRBJ2-3; 10 nucleotides line up with TRBD2. Sequenced material: PBMCs. DNA of the CDR3: TGTGCCATCGGAGGAGCGGGAGGGCCAAACACAGATACGCAGTATTTT. It codes for CAIGGAGGPNTDTQYF.